This is a list of T cell receptor beta chains from one sample in a study of response to subunit inactivated influenza vaccine. One entry per CDR3 protein results from TCRdb running MiXCR on the RT-PCR reads. The sample contains about 540,000 distinct CDR3 sequences, approximately 22% of which appear only once. These data also formed part of another study, on T cells expressing NK-cell markers.

Sequenced here: CD4+ T cells sorted from PBMCs, sampled approximately 12 days after vaccination. Receptors were obtained from a man in his forties or fifties who received an inactivated influenza vaccine. CDR3s leave out the opening cysteine and the closing phenylalanine or tryptophan. The D gene is left open where the match is weak.

v_gene | len | d_gene | CDR3aa
TRBV20-1 | 13 | . | SARHLGSGTDTQY
TRBV6-2/TRBV6-3 | 17 | . | ASSYSKWYSPSGANVLT
TRBV2 | 12 | . | ASTEGHPTDTQY
TRBV5-8 | 12 | . | ASSLGTDSYEQY
TRBV3-1 | 12 | TRBD2 | ASSRTSRTDTQY
TRBV6-5 | 13 | . | ASSYSLGGTHEQY
TRBV4-3 | 14 | . | ASSLGTTSGTDTQY
TRBV10-3 | 13 | TRBD2 | AISGGVAGKNIQY
TRBV20-1 | 12 | TRBD2 | SASGGRAYYEQY
TRBV30 | 12 | TRBD1 | AWSRTGRTGELF
TRBV5-6 | 13 | . | ASSLSPGVTGELF
TRBV28 | 11 | . | ASRLVGVVPVD
TRBV12-3/TRBV12-4 | 12 | . | ASSLEDHMGGYT
TRBV7-8 | 12 | . | ASSPSHGTYEQY
TRBV20-1 | 12 | . | SARDPLDPYEQY
TRBV28 | 11 | TRBD1 | ATRDSQSYKQY
TRBV29-1 | 11 | . | SVRHGPSYEQY
TRBV20-1 | 12 | TRBD2 | SALAGGAGYEQY
TRBV3-1 | 11 | . | ASSQGNPGRRE
TRBV5-8 | 12 | TRBD1 | ASTQGGFNYGYT
TRBV6-5 | 12 | . | ASSYLAREETQY
TRBV20-1 | 12 | . | SANAGGGAQPQH
TRBV6-1 | 13 | . | ASSREISANYGYT
TRBV14 | 14 | . | ASSQVLQATYNEQF
TRBV29-1 | 10 | . | SVDGRGGSST
TRBV20-1 | 13 | . | SARDVGGAYNEQF
TRBV5-6 | 13 | . | ASSRRRGTYNEQF
TRBV7-6 | 13 | TRBD1 | ASSLGDRGSDTQY
TRBV10-3 | 13 | . | AIREGAGYNNEQF
TRBV4-2 | 14 | . | ASSQGGEANTGELF
TRBV18 | 14 | TRBD1 | ASSDRVGTTYNEQF
TRBV4-3 | 12 | TRBD2 | ASSLSGVGYEQY
TRBV18 | 12 | . | ASSPVGFNYEQY
TRBV5-1 | 13 | . | ASSLEGGLVYEQY
TRBV12-3/TRBV12-4 | 13 | TRBD2 | ASRSGLAGGPTQF
TRBV12-3/TRBV12-4 | 12 | . | ASRPRILAGELF
TRBV4-3 | 14 | . | ASSQSRASSYNEQF
TRBV5-6 | 12 | TRBD1 | ASSTGPGGSPLH
TRBV10-3 | 11 | . | AISAGVGYGYT
TRBV5-6 | 14 | . | ASTRPGLREGTEAF
TRBV5-1 | 12 | . | ASSPGLNTDTQY
TRBV11-2 | 13 | TRBD2 | ASSFGLASGNEQF
TRBV7-9 | 12 | . | ASSLGQNNYGYT
TRBV7-2 | 12 | . | ASSPEGGAGEQY
TRBV5-1 | 12 | . | ASREQGLSTEAF
TRBV20-1 | 16 | TRBD2 | SARASGASGRFRNEQF
TRBV5-1 | 13 | . | ASTRGTVSTDTQY
TRBV20-1 | 12 | TRBD1 | SASGQGFSEKLF